What follows is one T cell receptor (beta chain) and its context. The CDR3 is 14 amino acids. Germline CDR1 is SGHRS and CDR2 is YFSETQ. From the 5' RACE reads, TCRdb lists one entry per CDR3 protein and no DNA. Here the sample table reports a few hundred thousand distinct CDR3 sequences. The sample originates from a study of monozygotic twins with inflammatory bowel disease. J is TRBJ1-1 and V is TRBV5-1. The TCR comes from a human donor with ulcerative colitis or Crohn's disease, or a healthy co-twin of an affected twin (not recorded which). Input material: blood. The CDR3 is CASSSGPANTEAFF.